This record covers a single TCR beta chain. The data originate from a study of blood T cell repertoires in COVID-19. Across the whole study: The United States, Italy and Spain provided the acute and convalescent COVID-19 samples.

TCRdb keeps only in-frame clones here, not all; method: immunoSEQ multiplex PCR. The sample lists 300,000 or so clones; about 87% were seen once. From germline, CDR1 is MNHEY and CDR2 SMNVEV (reference sequence). V lost 6 bases and J 6 bases, leaving 11 bases between the germline ends. This CDR3 region has 13 residues. This clonotype was sampled from a woman in her 30s who had recovered from COVID-19. The chain links TRBV27 to TRBJ1-4; D is uncertain. The source material was peripheral blood. The DNA of the CDR3 is TGTGCCAGCAGGGGTGGGAGTGATGAAAAACTGTTTTTT. Encoded protein: CASRGGSDEKLFF.